This TCR beta chain was identified during a study of shared clonotypes between healthy human individuals. Study in general: Plates per donor: three CD4 naive, three CD4 memory, two CD8 naive, one CD8 memory.

The V gene lost 3 bases and the J gene lost 1 base, with 10 bases spanning the gap. The CDR3 has 14 amino acids. Germline V gene sequence: CDR1 SGDLS, CDR2 YYNGEE. Naive CD8 cells were CD45RO-negative, positively selected for CCR7, excluding terminally differentiated effector memory CD45RA+ cells. Some clones are missing from TCRdb's copy, which holds only in-frame ones; the method was immunoSEQ multiplex PCR. The sample yields around 2,000,000 clones, about 95% seen once. This sequence originates from a man in his late teens or twenties in good health. The sample taken for sequencing was naive CD8+ T cells sorted from blood. The chain couples TRBV9 to TRBJ2-5; tentatively, D is TRBD1 (5 bases). As DNA, the CDR3 is TGTGCCAGCAGCGAATTCGACAGCCAAGAGACCCAGTACTTC. It specifies CASSEFDSQETQYF.